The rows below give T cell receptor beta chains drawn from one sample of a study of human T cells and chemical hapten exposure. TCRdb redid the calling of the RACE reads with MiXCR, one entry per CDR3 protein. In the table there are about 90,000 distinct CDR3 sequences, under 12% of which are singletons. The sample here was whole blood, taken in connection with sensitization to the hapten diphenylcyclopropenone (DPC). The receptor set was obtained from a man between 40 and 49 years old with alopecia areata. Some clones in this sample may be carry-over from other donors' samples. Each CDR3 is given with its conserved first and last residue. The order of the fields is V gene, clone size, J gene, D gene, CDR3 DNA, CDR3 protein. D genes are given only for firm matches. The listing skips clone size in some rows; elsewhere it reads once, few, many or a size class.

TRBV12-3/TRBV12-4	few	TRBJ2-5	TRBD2	TGTGCCAGCAGTTTAAGTGCGGGAGTGGCAGAGACCCAGTACTTC	CASSLSAGVAETQYF
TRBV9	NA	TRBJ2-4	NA	TGTGCCAGCAGCGACACCGCGGGTCCCAAAAACATTCAGTACTTC	CASSDTAGPKNIQYF
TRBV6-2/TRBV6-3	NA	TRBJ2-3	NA	TGTGCCAGCAGTTACGGTTCGGGTAGCGTAGTAACAGATACGCAGTATTTT	CASSYGSGSVVTDTQYF
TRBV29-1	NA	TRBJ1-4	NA	TGCAGCGTTGAAGATAATATCGGGGGGGGTGAAAAACTGTTTTTT	CSVEDNIGGGEKLFF
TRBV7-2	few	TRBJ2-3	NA	TGTGCCAGCAGCTTGCAGAGGACTACCACAGATACGCAGTATTTT	CASSLQRTTTDTQYF
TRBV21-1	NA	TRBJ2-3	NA	TGTGCCAGCAGCCACCAGGGGTGTTACACAGATACGCAGTATTTT	CASSHQGCYTDTQYF
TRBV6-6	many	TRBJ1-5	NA	TGTGCCACCACCACGGACAACTTTCAGCCCCAGCATTTT	CATTTDNFQPQHF
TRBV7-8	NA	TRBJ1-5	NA	TGTGCCAGCAGCTTAGGGTCTGGGGGGAGAGGGCAGCCCCAGCATTTT	CASSLGSGGRGQPQHF
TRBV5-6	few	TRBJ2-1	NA	TGTGCCAGCAGCTTGGAAGTGGGAGCGGACTACAATGAGCAGTTCTTC	CASSLEVGADYNEQFF
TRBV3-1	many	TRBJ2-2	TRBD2	TGTGCCAGCAGCCAAGATCCCGCGGGAGGGACGAACACCGGGGAGCTGTTTTTT	CASSQDPAGGTNTGELFF
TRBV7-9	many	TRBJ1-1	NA	TGTGCCAGCAGCGGGGGGCGCGGGCGCGGCACTGAAGCTTTCTTT	CASSGGRGRGTEAFF
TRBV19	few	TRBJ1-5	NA	TGTGCCAGTAGTAGCAGGGATAATCAGCCCCAGCATTTT	CASSSRDNQPQHF
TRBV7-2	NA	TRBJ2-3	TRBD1	TGTGCCAGCAGCACCAGACAGGGCCCAACAGATACGCAGTATTTT	CASSTRQGPTDTQYF
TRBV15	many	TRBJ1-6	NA	TGTGCCACCAGCAGAGATTTTCAAGGATCACCCCTCCACTTT	CATSRDFQGSPLHF
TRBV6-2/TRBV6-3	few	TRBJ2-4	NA	TGTGCCAGCCACCCTGGAGGAGGGGGCGGGAGGAACATTCAGTACTTC	CASHPGGGGGRNIQYF
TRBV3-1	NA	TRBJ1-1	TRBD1	TGTGCCAGCAGCCAAGGGGACAGAAAGTTGAACACTGAAGCTTTCTTT	CASSQGDRKLNTEAFF
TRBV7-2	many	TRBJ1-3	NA	TGTGCCAGCAGGGGCGGCGGGTTCTGGGGAAACACCATATATTTT	CASRGGGFWGNTIYF
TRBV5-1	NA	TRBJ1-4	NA	TGCGCCAGCAGCTTGGCGGGGTATGCTGAAAAACTGTTTTTT	CASSLAGYAEKLFF
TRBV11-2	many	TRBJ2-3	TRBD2	TGTGCCAGCAGCCAGGCGCCGGGAGGGTCAGATACGCAGTATTTT	CASSQAPGGSDTQYF
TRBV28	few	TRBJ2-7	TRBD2	TGTGCCAGCAGTTCTGCGGGAGTTTTCTACGAGCAGTACTTC	CASSSAGVFYEQYF
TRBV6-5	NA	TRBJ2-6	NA	TGTGCCAGCAGCCTACGACTTGGCGTCCTGACTTTC	CASSLRLGVLTF
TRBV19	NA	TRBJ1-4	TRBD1	TGTGCCAGTAGTACGACAGGGGGTAATGAAAAACTGTTTTTT	CASSTTGGNEKLFF
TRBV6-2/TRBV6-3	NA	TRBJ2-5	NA	TGTGCCAGCAAGCAGGGCGAGACCCAGTACTTC	CASKQGETQYF
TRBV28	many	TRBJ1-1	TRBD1	TGTGCCAGCAGTCAAAAGGGGGCTATCACTGAAGCTTTCTTT	CASSQKGAITEAFF
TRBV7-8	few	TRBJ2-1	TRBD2	TGTGCCAGCAGCTCTCCGACTAGCGGGAGGCCCAGCTCCTACAATGAGCAGTTCTTC	CASSSPTSGRPSSYNEQFF
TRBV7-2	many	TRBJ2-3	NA	TGTGCCAGCAGCTTTAGAGGGGGCGGGAGTAGCGATACGCAGTATTTT	CASSFRGGGSSDTQYF
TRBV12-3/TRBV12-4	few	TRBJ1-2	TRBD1	TGTGCCAGCAGTCCCGGGACAGGACGCTATGGCTACACCTTC	CASSPGTGRYGYTF
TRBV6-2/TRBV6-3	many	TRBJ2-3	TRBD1	TGTGCCAGCAGTTACCCGAGGGACAGGGTCACAGATACGCAGTATTTT	CASSYPRDRVTDTQYF
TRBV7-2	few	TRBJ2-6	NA	TGTGCCAGCAGCCCCTGGTGGGGTCGCCTTAGCTCTGGGGCCAACGTCCTGACTTTC	CASSPWWGRLSSGANVLTF
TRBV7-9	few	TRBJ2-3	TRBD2	TGTGCCAGCAGCTCCACTAGCGGGAGTAGTTCAGATACGCAGTATTTT	CASSSTSGSSSDTQYF
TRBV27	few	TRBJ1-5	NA	TGTGCCAGCAGTGATGGCAGTTATAGCAATCAGCCCCAGCATTTT	CASSDGSYSNQPQHF
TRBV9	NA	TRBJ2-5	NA	TGTGCCAGCAGCGCCTTCGACACCAACCAAGAGACCCAGTACTTC	CASSAFDTNQETQYF
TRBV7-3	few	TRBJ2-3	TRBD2	TGTGCCAGCAGCCCCTCGGGGGGGGGCACAGATACGCAGTATTTT	CASSPSGGGTDTQYF
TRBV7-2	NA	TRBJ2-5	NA	TGTGCCAGCAGCCCGTACCAAGAGACCCAGAACTTC	CASSPYQETQNF
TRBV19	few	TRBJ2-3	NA	TGTGCCAGTAGTATCGGTGGGATAGATACGCAGTATTTT	CASSIGGIDTQYF
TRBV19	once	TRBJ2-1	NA	TGTGCCAGTAGTATTAATGGGGGGTTCGGTGTCCATGAGCAGTTCTTC	CASSINGGFGVHEQFF
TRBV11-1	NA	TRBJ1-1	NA	TGTGCCAGCAGCGTGGGGCCTCGAAGAGATTTT	CASSVGPRRDF
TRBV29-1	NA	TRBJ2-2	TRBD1	TGCAGCGTTGGGGACAGGGCCGGCGGGGAGCTGTTTTTT	CSVGDRAGGELFF
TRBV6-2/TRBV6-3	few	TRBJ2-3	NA	TGTGCCAGCAGTTACCCCCTGGGACTCTCCCTTAGCACAGATACGCAGTATTTT	CASSYPLGLSLSTDTQYF
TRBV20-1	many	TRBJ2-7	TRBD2	TGCAGTGCTAGGTACTCCGGGACTAGCGGGAGGAGCTCCTACGAGCAGTACTTC	CSARYSGTSGRSSYEQYF
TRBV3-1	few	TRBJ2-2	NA	TGTGCCAGCAGCCAAGAGGTCCGCGGAGGGTGGACCGGGGAGCTGTTTTTT	CASSQEVRGGWTGELFF
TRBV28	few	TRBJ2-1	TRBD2	TGTGCCAGCAGTTTAAGAACTAGCGGTCTCTACAATGAGCAGTTCTTC	CASSLRTSGLYNEQFF
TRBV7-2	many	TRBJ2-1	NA	TGTGCCAGCAGCCGTGGAGTCGATGAGCAGTTCTTC	CASSRGVDEQFF
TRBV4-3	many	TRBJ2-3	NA	TGCGCCAGCAGCCAGTCCGTTCCGAGCTCAACAGATACGCAGTATTTT	CASSQSVPSSTDTQYF
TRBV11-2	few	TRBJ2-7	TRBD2	TGTGCCAGCAGCTTGAGCGGGAGCCCGGGGGACGAGCAGTACTTC	CASSLSGSPGDEQYF
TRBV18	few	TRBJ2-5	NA	TGTGTCAGCTCACCACACACCCGCACCGCAGCTTTTAACCCGAAAGAGACCCAGTACTTC	CVSSPHTRTAAFNPKETQYF
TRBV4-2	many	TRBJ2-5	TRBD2	TGTGCCAGCAGCCAAGGGACTAGCGGGGACCAAGAGACCCAGTACTTC	CASSQGTSGDQETQYF
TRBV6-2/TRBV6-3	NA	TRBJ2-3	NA	TGTGCCAGCAGACAAAATGACAGGCGCACAGATACGCAGTATTTT	CASRQNDRRTDTQYF
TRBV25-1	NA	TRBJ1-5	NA	TGTGCCAGCACCCAGAGACCCTATAGCAATCAGCCCCAGCATTTT	CASTQRPYSNQPQHF